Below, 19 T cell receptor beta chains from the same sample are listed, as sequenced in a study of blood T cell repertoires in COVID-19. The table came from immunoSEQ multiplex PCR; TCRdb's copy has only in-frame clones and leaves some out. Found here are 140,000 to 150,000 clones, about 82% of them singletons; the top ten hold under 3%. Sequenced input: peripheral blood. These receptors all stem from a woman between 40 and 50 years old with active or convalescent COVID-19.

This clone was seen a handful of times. CDR3 residues: CASKGGTGELFF. CDR3 nucleotide sequence: TGTGCCAGTAAGGGAGGCACCGGGGAGCTGTTTTTT. V gene TRBV19 combines with J gene TRBJ2-2; maybe TRBD2 (6 bases). Germline V CDR1 and CDR2: LNHDA, SQIVND (reference sequence). V was trimmed by 7 bases and J by 4 bases, leaving 7 bases between them. CDR3 length: 12 amino acids.

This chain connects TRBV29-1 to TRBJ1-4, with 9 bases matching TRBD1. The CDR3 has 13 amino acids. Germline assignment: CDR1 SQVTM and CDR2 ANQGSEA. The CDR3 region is CSYIGQGREKLFF. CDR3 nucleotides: TGCAGTTATATTGGACAGGGGAGGGAAAAACTGTTTTTT.

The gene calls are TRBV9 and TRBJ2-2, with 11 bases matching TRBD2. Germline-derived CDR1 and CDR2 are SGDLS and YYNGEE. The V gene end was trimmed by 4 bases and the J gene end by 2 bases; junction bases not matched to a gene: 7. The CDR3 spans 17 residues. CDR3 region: CASSSQTSGVNTGELFF. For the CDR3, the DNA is TGTGCCAGCAGCTCTCAGACTAGCGGGGTCAACACCGGGGAGCTGTTTTTT. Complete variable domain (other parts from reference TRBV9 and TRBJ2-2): DSGVTQTPKHLITATGQRVTLRCSPRSGDLSVYWYQQSLDQGLQFLIQYYNGEERAKGNILERFSAQQFPDLHSELNLSSLELGDSALYFCASSSQTSGVNTGELFFGEGSRLTVL.

DNA of the CDR3: TGTGCCAGTAGTATTATGGGGGGTGCGAACACTGAAGCTTTCTTT. Its protein is CASSIMGGANTEAFF. V is TRBV19 and J is TRBJ1-1, with D possibly matching TRBD1 (5 bases). V was pared by 3 bases and J by 1 base, with 12 bases between. The CDR3 contains 15 residues. Germline CDR1 reads LNHDA; CDR2 reads SQIVND (reference sequence).

CDR3 in DNA: TGTGCCACCAGTGGTACGGGGAACACTGAAGCTTTCTTT. Translating it yields CATSGTGNTEAFF. The chain recombines TRBV24-1 with TRBJ1-1, with no clear D. CDR1 and CDR2 (germline): KGHDR, SFDVKD. Trimming removed 5 bases at V and 1 base at J, with 7 bases between. The length of the CDR3 is 13 residues.

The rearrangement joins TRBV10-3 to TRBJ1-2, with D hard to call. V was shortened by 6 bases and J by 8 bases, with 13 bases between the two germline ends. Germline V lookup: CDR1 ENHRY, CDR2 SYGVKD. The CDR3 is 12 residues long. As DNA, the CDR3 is TGTGCCATCAGAGGCGGGGTAGAAGGCTACACCTTC. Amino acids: CAIRGGVEGYTF.

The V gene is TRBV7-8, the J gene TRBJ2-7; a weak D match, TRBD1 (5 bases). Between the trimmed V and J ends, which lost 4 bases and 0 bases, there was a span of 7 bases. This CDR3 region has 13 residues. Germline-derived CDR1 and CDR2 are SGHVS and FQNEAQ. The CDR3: CASSSQDSYEQYF. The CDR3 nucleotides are TGTGCCAGCAGCTCACAGGACTCCTACGAGCAGTACTTC.

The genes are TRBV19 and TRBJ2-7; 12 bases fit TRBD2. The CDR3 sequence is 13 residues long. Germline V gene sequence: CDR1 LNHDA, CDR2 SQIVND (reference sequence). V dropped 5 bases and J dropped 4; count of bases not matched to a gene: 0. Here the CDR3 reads CASSGLAGYEQYF. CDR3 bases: TGTGCCAGTAGTGGACTAGCGGGATACGAGCAGTACTTC.

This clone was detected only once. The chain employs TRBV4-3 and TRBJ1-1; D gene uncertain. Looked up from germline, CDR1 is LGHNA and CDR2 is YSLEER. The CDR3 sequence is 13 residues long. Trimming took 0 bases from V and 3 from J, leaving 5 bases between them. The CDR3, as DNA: TGCGCCAGCAGCCAAGACGTATACACTGAAGCTTTCTTT. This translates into CASSQDVYTEAFF.

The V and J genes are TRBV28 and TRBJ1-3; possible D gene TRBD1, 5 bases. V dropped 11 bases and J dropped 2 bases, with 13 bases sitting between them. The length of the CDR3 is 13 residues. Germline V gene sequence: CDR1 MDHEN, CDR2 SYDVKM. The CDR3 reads CAAGLGPGNTIYF. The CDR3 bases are TGTGCCGCGGGACTGGGGCCTGGAAACACCATATATTTT.

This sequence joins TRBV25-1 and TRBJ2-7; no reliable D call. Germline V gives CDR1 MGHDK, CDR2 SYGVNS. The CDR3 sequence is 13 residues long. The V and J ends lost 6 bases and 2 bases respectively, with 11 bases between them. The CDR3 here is CASSRLQAYEQYF. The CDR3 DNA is TGTGCCAGCAGCCGCTTGCAGGCCTACGAGCAGTACTTC.

CDR3: CASSSRGANNQPQHF. The CDR3 DNA follows: TGTGCCAGCAGCTCTCGGGGGGCGAACAATCAGCCCCAGCATTTT. The J gene is TRBJ1-5, the V gene TRBV28; D possibly corresponds to TRBD1 (6 bases). Trimming took off 6 bases at V and 3 bases at J, with 15 bases between the two ends. The CDR3 covers 15 residues. From germline, CDR1 is MDHEN and CDR2 SYDVKM. Full variable domain (rest looked up from reference TRBV28 and TRBJ1-5): DVKVTQSSRYLVKRTGEKVFLECVQDMDHENMFWYRQDPGLGLRLIYFSYDVKMKEKGDIPEGYSVSREKKERFSLILESASTNQTSMYLCASSSRGANNQPQHFGDGTRLSIL.

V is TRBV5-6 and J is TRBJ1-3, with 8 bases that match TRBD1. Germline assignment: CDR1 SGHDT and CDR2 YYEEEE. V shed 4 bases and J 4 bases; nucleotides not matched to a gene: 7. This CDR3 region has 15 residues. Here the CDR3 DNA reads TGTGCCAGCAGCCGAATTCAGGGGGCAGGAAACACCATATATTTT. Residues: CASSRIQGAGNTIYF.

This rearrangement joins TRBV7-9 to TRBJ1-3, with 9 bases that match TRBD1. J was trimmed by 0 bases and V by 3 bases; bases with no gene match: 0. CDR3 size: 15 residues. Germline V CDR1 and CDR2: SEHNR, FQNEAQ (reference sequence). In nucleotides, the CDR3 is TGTGCCAGCAGCTTGACAGGGGGCTCTGGAAACACCATATATTTT. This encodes CASSLTGGSGNTIYF. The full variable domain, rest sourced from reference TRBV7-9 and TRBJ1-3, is DTGVSQNPRHKITKRGQNVTFRCDPISEHNRLYWYRQTLGQGPEFLTYFQNEAQLEKSRLLSDRFSAERPKGSFSTLEIQRTEQGDSAMYLCASSLTGGSGNTIYFGEGSWLTVV.

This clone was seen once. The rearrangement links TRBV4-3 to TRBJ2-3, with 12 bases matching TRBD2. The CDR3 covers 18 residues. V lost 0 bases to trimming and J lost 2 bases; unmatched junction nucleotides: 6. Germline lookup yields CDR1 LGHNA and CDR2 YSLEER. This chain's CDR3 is CASSQDRGLAGTTDTQYF. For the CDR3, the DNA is TGCGCCAGCAGCCAAGACCGAGGACTAGCGGGGACCACAGATACGCAGTATTTT.

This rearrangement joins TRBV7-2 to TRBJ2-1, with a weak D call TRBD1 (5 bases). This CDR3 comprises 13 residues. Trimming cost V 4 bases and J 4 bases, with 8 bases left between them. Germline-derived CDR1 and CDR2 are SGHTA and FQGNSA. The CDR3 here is CASSSTVYNEQFF. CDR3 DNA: TGTGCCAGCAGCTCGACAGTATACAATGAGCAGTTCTTC.

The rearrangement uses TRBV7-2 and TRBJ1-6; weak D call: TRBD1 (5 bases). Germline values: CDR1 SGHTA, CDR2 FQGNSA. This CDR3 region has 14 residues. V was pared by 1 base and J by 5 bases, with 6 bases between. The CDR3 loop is CASSLGQHNSPLHF. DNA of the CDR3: TGTGCCAGCAGCTTAGGACAGCATAATTCACCCCTCCACTTT.

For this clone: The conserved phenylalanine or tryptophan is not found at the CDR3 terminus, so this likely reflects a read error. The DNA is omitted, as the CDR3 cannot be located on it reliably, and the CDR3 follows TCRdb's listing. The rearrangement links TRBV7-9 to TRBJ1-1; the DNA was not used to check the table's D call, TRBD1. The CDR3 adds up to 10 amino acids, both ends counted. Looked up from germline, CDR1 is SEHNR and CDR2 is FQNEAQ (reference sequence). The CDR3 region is CASSSRTGKC.

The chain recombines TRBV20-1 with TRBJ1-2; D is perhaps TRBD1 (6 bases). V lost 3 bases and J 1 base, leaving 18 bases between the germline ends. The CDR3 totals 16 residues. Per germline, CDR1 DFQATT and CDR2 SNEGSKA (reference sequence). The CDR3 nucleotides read TGCAGTGCTAGTAAACCCGGACAGCCGTTTAACTATGGCTACACCTTC. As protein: CSASKPGQPFNYGYTF.